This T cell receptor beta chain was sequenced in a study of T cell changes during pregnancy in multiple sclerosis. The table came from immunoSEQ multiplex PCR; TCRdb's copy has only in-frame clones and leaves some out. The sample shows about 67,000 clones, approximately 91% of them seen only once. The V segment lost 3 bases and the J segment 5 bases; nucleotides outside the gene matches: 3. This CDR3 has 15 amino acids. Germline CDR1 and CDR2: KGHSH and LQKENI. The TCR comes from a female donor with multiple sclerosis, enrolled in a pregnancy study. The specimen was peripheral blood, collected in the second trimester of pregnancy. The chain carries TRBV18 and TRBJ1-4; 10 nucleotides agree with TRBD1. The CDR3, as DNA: TGTGCCAGCTCACCGCCGGGACAGGGGAATGAAAAACTGTTTTTT. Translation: CASSPPGQGNEKLFF.